The 5 T cell receptor beta chains reported below all come from one sample, sequenced in a study of cytomegalovirus exposure and HLA in healthy donors. 13 Jbeta primers and 60 Vbeta primers were used for the PCR. Profiled with immunoSEQ multiplex PCR; TCRdb holds only in-frame clones, not every one. The sample spans roughly 100,000 clones; the ten largest clones claim about 3.2%. The material sequenced was PBMCs. These receptors were collected from a man in his forties in good health and CMV-seronegative.

The rearrangement joins TRBV30 to TRBJ1-5, with D hard to call. The CDR3 is 13 amino acids. Germline values: CDR1 GTSNPN, CDR2 SVGIG (reference sequence). The germline V and J ends were trimmed by 5 bases and 6 bases, with 14 bases remaining between them. The CDR3 loop is CAWSNSRRQPQHF. In nucleotides, the CDR3 is TGTGCCTGGTCTAACAGTCGGCGTCAGCCCCAGCATTTT.

This sequence joins TRBV19 and TRBJ2-7; D perhaps matches TRBD2 (6 bases). Germline CDR1 LNHDA, CDR2 SQIVND (reference sequence). V lost 5 bases, J lost 4 bases, and 18 bases lay in between. The CDR3 covers 15 residues. CDR3 in amino acids: CASSPQGGAFYEQYF. CDR3 sequence (DNA): TGTGCCAGTAGTCCGCAAGGCGGGGCCTTTTACGAGCAGTACTTC. The entire variable domain, with the rest obtained from reference TRBV19 and TRBJ2-7, is as follows: DGGITQSPKYLFRKEGQNVTLSCEQNLNHDAMYWYRQDPGQGLRLIYYSQIVNDFQKGDIAEGYSVSREKKESFPLTVTSAQKNPTAFYLCASSPQGGAFYEQYFGPGTRLTVT.

CDR3 nucleotide sequence: TGTGCCAGCAGCTTAGTACAGACGTCCTACGAGCAGTACTTC. This gives the protein CASSLVQTSYEQYF. The genes are TRBV11-2 and TRBJ2-7, with D uncertain. The CDR3 runs 14 residues. V was cut by 1 base and J by 1 base, with 8 bases left in between. Per the germline V gene, CDR1 is SGHAT and CDR2 is FQNNGV.

The genes are TRBV2 and TRBJ2-2; tentative D call: TRBD1 (5 bases). The germline gives CDR1 SNHLY, CDR2 FYNNEI. The V end lost 6 bases, the J end lost 2 bases, and 19 bases lay between the germline ends. There are 17 residues in the CDR3. CDR3 protein: CASRTLVDSLNTGELFF. CDR3 sequence (DNA): TGTGCCAGCAGGACACTCGTAGACAGTTTAAACACCGGGGAGCTGTTTTTT. Drawing the rest from reference TRBV2 and TRBJ2-2, the complete variable domain is EPEVTQTPSHQVTQMGQEVILRCVPISNHLYFYWYRQILGQKVEFLVSFYNNEISEKSEIFDDQFSVERPDGSNFTLKIRSTKLEDSAMYFCASRTLVDSLNTGELFFGEGSRLTVL.

The chain joins TRBV10-3 to TRBJ2-1; 7 bases map to TRBD2. Per germline, CDR1 ENHRY and CDR2 SYGVKD. Trimming removed 8 bases from V and 4 bases from J; junction bases left unmatched: 2. This CDR3 comprises 12 residues. The CDR3 reads CAIASGYNEQFF. Here the CDR3 DNA reads TGTGCCATCGCTAGCGGATACAATGAGCAGTTCTTC.